The present T cell receptor beta chain was sequenced within a study of T cells in Graves' hyperthyroidism and ophthalmopathy. PBMCs were obtained from 9 to 10 ml fresh peripheral blood. Authors of the study amplified TCR beta CDR3 regions from RNA transcripts. The primer set for the first-round RT-PCR of the TCR CDR3 was HTBI. TCRdb recomputed calls from the multiplex PCR reads with MiXCR, one row per CDR3 protein. The profile shows more than 300,000 distinct CDR3 sequences, roughly 15% of them singletons. Germline V gene data show CDR1 as SQVTM and CDR2 as ANQGSEA. Trimming took 3 bases from V and 6 from J; bases not matched to a gene: 9. This CDR3 is built from 15 residues.

The sequence came from a woman in her thirties with Graves' hyperthyroidism that later progressed to Graves' ophthalmopathy. Sequenced sample: blood. This chain joins TRBV29-1 and TRBJ2-1; 9 positions match TRBD1. This CDR3 is CSVDLTGQGSNEQFF. The CDR3 DNA follows: TGCAGCGTTGACTTGACGGGACAGGGATCCAATGAGCAGTTCTTC.